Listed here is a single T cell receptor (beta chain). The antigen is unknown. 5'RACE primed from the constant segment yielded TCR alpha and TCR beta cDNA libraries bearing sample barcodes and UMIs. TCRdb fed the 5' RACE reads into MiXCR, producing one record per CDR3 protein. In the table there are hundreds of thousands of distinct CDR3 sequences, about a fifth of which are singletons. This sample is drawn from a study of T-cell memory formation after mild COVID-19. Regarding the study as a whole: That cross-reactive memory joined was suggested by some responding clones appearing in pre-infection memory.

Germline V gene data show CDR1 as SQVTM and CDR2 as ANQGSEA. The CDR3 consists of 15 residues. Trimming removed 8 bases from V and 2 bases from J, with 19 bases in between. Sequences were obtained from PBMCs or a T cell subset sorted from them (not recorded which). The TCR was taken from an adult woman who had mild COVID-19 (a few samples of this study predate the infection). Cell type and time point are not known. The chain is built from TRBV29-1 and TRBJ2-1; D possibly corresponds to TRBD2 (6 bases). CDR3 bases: TGCAGCCAGAACACGGGAGACTCTACCTACAATGAGCAGTTCTTC. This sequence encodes CSQNTGDSTYNEQFF.